This TCR beta chain was retrieved from a study of T cell changes during pregnancy in multiple sclerosis. This clone has only one observation. The repertoire was sequenced with immunoSEQ multiplex PCR; TCRdb's copy has only in-frame clones and lacks some. The sample has 70,000 to 80,000 clones, about 94% seen once. The ends were cut back, 6 bases at V and 11 bases at J, with 20 bases in the middle. Germline values: CDR1 SGHTA, CDR2 FQGNSA. CDR3 length: 13 residues. This specimen consisted of peripheral blood, obtained in the third trimester of pregnancy. The chain carries TRBV7-2 and TRBJ2-7; D might be TRBD2 (5 bases). The TCR was taken from a female donor with multiple sclerosis, enrolled in a pregnancy study. The CDR3, as DNA: TGTGCCAGCAGTCAACGGGGTCAACTATGGGAGTACTTC. Protein product: CASSQRGQLWEYF.